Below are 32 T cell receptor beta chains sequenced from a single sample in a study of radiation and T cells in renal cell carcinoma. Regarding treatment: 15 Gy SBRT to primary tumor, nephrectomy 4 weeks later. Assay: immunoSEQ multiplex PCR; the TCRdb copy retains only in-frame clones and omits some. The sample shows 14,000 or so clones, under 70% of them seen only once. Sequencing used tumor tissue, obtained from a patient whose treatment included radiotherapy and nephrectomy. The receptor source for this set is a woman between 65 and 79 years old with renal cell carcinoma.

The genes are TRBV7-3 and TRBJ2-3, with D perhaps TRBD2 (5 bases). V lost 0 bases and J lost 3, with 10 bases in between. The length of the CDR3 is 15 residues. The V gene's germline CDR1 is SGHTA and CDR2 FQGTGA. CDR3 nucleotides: TGTGCCAGCAGCTTAACGGCGGGCGGGACAGATACGCAGTATTTT. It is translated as CASSLTAGGTDTQYF.

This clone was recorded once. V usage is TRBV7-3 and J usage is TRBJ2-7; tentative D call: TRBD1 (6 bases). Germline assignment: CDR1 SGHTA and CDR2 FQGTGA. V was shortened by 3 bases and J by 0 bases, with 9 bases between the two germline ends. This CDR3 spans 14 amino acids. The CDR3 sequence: CASSLTDSSYEQYF. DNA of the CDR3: TGTGCCAGCAGCTTGACGGACAGCTCCTACGAGCAGTACTTC.

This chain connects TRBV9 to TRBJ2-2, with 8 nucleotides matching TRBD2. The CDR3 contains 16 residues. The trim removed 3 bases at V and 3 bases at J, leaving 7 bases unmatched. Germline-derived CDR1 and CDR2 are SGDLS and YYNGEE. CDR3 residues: CASSATGGADTGELFF. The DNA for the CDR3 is TGTGCCAGCAGCGCTACCGGGGGGGCGGACACCGGGGAGCTGTTTTTT.

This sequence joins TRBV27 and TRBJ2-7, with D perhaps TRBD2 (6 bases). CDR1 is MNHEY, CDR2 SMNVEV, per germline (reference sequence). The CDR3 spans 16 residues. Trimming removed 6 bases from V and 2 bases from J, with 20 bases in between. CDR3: CASSADLAGPAYEQYF. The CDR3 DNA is TGTGCCAGCAGCGCGGACCTGGCGGGGCCTGCCTACGAGCAGTACTTC.

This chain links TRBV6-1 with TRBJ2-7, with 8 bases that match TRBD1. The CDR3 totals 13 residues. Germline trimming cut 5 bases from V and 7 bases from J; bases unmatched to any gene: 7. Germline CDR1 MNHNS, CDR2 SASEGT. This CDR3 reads CASSPTGAGEQYF. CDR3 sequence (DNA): TGTGCCAGCAGTCCGACAGGGGCGGGGGAGCAGTACTTC.

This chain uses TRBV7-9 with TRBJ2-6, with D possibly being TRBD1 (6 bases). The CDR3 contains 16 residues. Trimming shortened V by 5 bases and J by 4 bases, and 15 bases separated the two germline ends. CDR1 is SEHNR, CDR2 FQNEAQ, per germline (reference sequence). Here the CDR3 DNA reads TGTGCCAGCAGCCCCGGAACAGGGCACGGGGCCAACGTCCTGACTTTC. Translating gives CASSPGTGHGANVLTF.

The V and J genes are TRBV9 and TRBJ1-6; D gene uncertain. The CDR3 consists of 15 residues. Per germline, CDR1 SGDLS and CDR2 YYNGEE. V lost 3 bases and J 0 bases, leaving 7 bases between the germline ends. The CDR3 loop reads CASSEKGSYNSPLHF. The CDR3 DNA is TGTGCCAGCAGCGAAAAGGGCTCCTATAATTCACCCCTCCACTTT.

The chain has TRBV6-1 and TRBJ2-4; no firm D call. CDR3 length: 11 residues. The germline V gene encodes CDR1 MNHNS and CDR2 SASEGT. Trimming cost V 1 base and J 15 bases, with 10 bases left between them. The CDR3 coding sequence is TGTGCCAGCAGTGAAGAGGCCCGTCGGTACTTC. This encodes CASSEEARRYF.

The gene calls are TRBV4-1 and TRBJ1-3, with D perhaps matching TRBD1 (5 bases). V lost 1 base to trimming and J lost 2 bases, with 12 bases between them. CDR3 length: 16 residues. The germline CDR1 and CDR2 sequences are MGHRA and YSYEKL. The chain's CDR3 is CASSQAQGYAGNTIYF. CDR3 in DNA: TGCGCCAGCAGCCAAGCCCAGGGTTATGCTGGAAACACCATATATTTT.

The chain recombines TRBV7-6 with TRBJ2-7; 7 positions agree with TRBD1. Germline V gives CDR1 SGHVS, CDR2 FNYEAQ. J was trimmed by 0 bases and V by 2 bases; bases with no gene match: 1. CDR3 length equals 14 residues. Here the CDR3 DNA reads TGTGCCAGCAGCTTACGGGACAGCTCCTACGAGCAGTACTTC. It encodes CASSLRDSSYEQYF. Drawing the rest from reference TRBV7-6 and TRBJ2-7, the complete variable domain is GAGVSQSPRYKVTKRGQDVALRCDPISGHVSLYWYRQALGQGPEFLTYFNYEAQQDKSGLPNDRFSAERPEGSISTLTIQRTEQRDSAMYRCASSLRDSSYEQYFGPGTRLTVT.

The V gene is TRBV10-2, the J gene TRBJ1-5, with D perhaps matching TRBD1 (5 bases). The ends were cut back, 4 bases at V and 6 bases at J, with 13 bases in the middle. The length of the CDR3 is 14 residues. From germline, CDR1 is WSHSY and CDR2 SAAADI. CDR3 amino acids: CASSGGGGVQPQHF. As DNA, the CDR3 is TGCGCCAGCAGTGGAGGCGGGGGAGTTCAGCCCCAGCATTTT.

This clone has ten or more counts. Written as DNA, the CDR3 is TGTGCCAGTAGTATCGGTTCCGGGAACACTGAAGCTTTCTTT. Translating it yields CASSIGSGNTEAFF. V and J are TRBV19 and TRBJ1-1; D gene uncertain. The CDR3 covers 14 residues. The germline V and J ends were trimmed by 3 bases and 1 base, with 9 bases remaining between them. Germline-derived CDR1 and CDR2 are LNHDA and SQIVND (reference sequence).

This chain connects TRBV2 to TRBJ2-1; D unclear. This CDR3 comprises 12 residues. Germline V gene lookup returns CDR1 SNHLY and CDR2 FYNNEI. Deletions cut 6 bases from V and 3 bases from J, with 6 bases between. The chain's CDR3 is CASSPHYNEQFF. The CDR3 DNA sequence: TGTGCCAGCAGCCCACACTACAATGAGCAGTTCTTC.

For the CDR3, the DNA is TGTGCCAGCAGGACCATTGGAGACCTAGGGCCCCAGCATTTT. This codes for CASRTIGDLGPQHF. J is TRBJ1-5 and V is TRBV27, with unresolved D. The CDR3 loop spans 14 amino acids. The V gene lost 6 bases and the J gene lost 9 bases, with 18 bases spanning the gap. The V gene's germline CDR1 is MNHEY and CDR2 SMNVEV (reference sequence).

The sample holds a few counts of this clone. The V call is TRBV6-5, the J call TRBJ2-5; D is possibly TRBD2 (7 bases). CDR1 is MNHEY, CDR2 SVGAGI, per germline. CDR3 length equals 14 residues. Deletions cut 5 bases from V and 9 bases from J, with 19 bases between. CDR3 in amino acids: CASSPNRVGRAQYF. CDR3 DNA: TGTGCCAGCAGTCCGAACAGGGTGGGGAGGGCCCAGTACTTC.

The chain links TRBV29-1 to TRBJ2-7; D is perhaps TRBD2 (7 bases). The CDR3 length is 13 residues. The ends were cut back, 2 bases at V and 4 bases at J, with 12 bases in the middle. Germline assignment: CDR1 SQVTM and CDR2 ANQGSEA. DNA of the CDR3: TGCAGCGTTGAAAAGGGGGAGGGTTACGAGCAGTACTTC. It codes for CSVEKGEGYEQYF.

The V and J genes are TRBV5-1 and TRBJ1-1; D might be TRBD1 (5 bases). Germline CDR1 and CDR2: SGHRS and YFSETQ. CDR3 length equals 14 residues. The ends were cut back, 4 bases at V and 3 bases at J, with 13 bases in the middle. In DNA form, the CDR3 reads TGCGCCAGCAGCCTTGGGGGATCGGACACTGAAGCTTTCTTT. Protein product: CASSLGGSDTEAFF.

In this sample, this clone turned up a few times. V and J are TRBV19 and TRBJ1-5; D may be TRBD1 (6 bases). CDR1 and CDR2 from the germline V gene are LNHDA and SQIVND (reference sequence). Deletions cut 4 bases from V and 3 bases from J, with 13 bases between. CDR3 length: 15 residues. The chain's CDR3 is CASSKGGDVNQPQHF. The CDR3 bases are TGTGCCAGTAGTAAGGGGGGGGATGTCAATCAGCCCCAGCATTTT.

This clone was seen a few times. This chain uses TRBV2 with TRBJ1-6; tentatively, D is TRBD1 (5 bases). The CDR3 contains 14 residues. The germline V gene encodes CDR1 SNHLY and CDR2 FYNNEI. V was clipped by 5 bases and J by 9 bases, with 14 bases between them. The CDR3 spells CASSRDLIGSPLHF. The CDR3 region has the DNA TGTGCCAGCAGTCGGGACTTGATAGGTTCACCCCTCCACTTT.

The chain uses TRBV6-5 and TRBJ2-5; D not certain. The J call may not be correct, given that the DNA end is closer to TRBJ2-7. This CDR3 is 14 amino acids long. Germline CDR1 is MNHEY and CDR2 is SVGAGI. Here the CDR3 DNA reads TGTGCCAGCAGTTTTAGGCTTGGGACCTACGAGCAGTACTTC. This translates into CASSFRLGTYEQYF.

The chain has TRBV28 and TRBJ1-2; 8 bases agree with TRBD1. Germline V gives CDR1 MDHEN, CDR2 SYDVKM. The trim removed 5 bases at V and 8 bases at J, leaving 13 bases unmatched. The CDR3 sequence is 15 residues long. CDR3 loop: CASSLGQGASRGYTF. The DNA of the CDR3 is TGTGCCAGCAGTCTGGGCCAGGGGGCATCGAGAGGCTACACCTTC.

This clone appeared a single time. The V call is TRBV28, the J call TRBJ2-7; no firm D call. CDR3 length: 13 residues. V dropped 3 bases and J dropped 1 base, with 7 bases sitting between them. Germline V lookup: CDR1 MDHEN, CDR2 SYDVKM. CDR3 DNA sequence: TGTGCCAGCAGTTTTTCCGTATCCTACGAGCAGTACTTC. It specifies CASSFSVSYEQYF.

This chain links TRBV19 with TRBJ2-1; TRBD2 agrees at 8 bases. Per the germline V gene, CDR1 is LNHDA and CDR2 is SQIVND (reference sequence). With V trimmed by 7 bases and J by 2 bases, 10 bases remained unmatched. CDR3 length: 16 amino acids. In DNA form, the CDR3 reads TGTGCCAGTACCCCGCGACGGGAGGGGCCCTACAATGAGCAGTTCTTC. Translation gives CASTPRREGPYNEQFF.

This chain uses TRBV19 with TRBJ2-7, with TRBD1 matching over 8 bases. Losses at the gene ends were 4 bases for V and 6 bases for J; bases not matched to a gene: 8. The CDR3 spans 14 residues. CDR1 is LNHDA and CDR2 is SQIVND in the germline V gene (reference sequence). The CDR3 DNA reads TGTGCCAGTAGTACCCGGGACAGGCCCGGCGAGCAGTACTTC. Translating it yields CASSTRDRPGEQYF.

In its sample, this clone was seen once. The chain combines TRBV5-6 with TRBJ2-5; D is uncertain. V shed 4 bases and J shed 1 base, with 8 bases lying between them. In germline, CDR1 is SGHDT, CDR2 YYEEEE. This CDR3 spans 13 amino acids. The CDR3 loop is CASSVQIQETQYF. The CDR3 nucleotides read TGTGCCAGCAGCGTACAGATCCAAGAGACCCAGTACTTC.

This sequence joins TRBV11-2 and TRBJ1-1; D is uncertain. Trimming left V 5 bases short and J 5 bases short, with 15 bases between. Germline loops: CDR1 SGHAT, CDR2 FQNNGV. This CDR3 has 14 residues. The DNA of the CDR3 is TGTGCCAGCAGCAATGGACGTATATTAACTGAAGCTTTCTTT. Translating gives CASSNGRILTEAFF.

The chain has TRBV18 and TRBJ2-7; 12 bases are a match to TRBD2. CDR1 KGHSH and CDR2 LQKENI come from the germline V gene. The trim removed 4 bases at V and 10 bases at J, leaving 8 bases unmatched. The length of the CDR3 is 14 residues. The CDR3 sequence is CASSLPSGRAVQYF. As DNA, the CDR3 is TGTGCCAGCTCACTTCCTAGCGGGAGGGCCGTACAGTACTTC.

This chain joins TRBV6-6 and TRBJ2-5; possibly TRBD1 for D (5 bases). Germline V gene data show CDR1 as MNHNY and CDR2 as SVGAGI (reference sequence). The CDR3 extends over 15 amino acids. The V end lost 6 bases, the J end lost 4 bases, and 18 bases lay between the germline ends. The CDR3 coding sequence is TGTGCCAGCAGCAACGTCCAAGGGGTCAGAGAGACCCAGTACTTC. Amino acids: CASSNVQGVRETQYF.

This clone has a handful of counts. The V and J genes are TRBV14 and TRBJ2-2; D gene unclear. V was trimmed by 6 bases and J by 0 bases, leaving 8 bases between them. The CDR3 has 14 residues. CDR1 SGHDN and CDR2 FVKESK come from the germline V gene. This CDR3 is CASRQTANTGELFF. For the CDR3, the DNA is TGTGCCAGCAGACAGACTGCGAACACCGGGGAGCTGTTTTTT.

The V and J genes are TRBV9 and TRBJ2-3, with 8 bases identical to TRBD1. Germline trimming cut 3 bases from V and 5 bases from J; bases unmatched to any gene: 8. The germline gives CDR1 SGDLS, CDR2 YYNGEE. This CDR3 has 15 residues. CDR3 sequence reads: CASSANSQGVDTQYF. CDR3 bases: TGTGCCAGCAGCGCAAACTCACAGGGGGTAGATACGCAGTATTTT.

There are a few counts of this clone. CDR3 residues: CASSHHVRSGANVLTF. The CDR3 DNA reads as TGCGCCAGCAGTCACCACGTCCGCTCTGGGGCCAACGTCCTGACTTTC. J is TRBJ2-6 and V is TRBV23-1; the D is unclear. TRBV23-1 is placed among ORFs of uncertain function. The germline V and J ends were trimmed by 3 bases and 0 bases, with 9 bases remaining between them. There are 16 residues in the CDR3.

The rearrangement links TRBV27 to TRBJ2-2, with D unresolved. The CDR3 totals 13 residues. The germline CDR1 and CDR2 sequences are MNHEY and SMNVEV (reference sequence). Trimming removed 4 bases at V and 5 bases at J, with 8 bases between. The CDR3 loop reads CASSSAPTGELFF. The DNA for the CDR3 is TGTGCCAGCAGTTCTGCCCCGACCGGGGAGCTGTTTTTT.